The present entry profiles one T cell receptor beta chain with its context. The PCR ran on 60 Vbeta and 13 Jbeta primers. Using immunoSEQ multiplex PCR, the repertoire was profiled, and TCRdb retains in-frame clones only, with some absent. The listing contains fewer than 60,000 clones. This entry comes from a study of cytomegalovirus exposure and HLA in healthy donors. On the study more broadly: As released early, the data held roughly 85 million unique TCRs from HLA-typed donors.

CDR1 is SEHNR, CDR2 FQNEAQ, per germline (reference sequence). The junction had 7 bases not matched to a gene; V was cut back by 2 bases and J by 8 bases. The CDR3 is made up of 15 amino acids. The clonotype was recovered from a woman aged 25 to 39 in good health and CMV-seropositive. This chain uses TRBV7-9 with TRBJ2-1; 9 bases align to TRBD1. The sequenced material came from PBMCs. CDR3 in amino acids: CASSLFGQGIYEQFF. The CDR3 DNA is TGTGCCAGCAGCTTATTCGGACAGGGGATTTATGAGCAGTTCTTC.